The entry below describes one T cell receptor beta chain. This clonotype was counted a few times. This receptor's antigen is unknown. Per-nucleotide qualities are absent, and no much larger clonotype sits a single base away. The sample comes from a study of response to subunit inactivated influenza vaccine (dated by TCRdb to 2017 to 2018). Describing the broader study: The study used deep quantitative T cell receptor repertoire profiling to track responses to a trivalent subunit inactivated influenza vaccine. What the study reported, not specific to this receptor: The authors proposed that each seasonal influenza vaccination may bring in only a limited number of new T cells.

Receptor libraries were prepared by RT-PCR. The reads were generated on an Illumina HiSeq 2500. Through fastp at Q25 and MiXCR, TCRdb rebuilt clones from the public reads, retaining in-frame beta chains. For every CDR3 protein sequence, its rows merge into one entry that carries the most common genes and DNA. Within this sample are 500,000 to 700,000 distinct CDR3 sequences, with under 30% of them counted one time only. 2.5% to 3.5% of the sample belongs to the ten largest clones. V is trimmed back by 1 base and J by 4 bases, and the junction contains 3 bases that no gene match accounts for. The germline V gene sets CDR1 to LGHNA and CDR2 to YSLEER. The CDR3 starts with the cysteine, ends with the phenylalanine, and has 15 residues. The read is trimmed to its CDR3 DNA, 45 bases read in frame from base 1. Separately, the same data were catalogued under a study of T cells expressing NK-cell markers. The second investigation adds: TCR beta cDNA libraries were made by 5'RACE template switching that added a universal primer site and unique molecular identifiers. In sorted CD3+CD56+NKG2C+, CD3+CD56+NKG2C- and CD3+CD56-NKG2C+ T-cell subsets from several donors, TCR beta-chain repertoires were profiled. Among the eight sequenced donors, seven were HCMV-seropositive and one was HCMV-seronegative. To restrict sorting to alphabetaTCR-expressing T cells, an anti-gammadeltaTCR antibody was added in several experiments. In over five donors, the dominant CD3+CD56+NKG2C+ clonotypes were found to rank among the top 10 CD8+ clonotypes and to make up 1.0-7.0% of CD8+ T cells. Those dominant clonotypes were again the most abundant among CD3+CD56-NKG2C+ cells in a few donors, at roughly 28.3-65%. Whether the expanded NKG2C-expressing T cell clones were specific for HCMV antigens remained unclear. The study sequenced eight donors, all healthy volunteers chosen at random: three men and five women. A commercial ELISA kit detecting HCMV-specific IgG in serum was used to determine HCMV serostatus. Ficoll density gradient centrifugation was used to isolate peripheral blood mononuclear cells from blood. Using Miltenyi isolation kits, CD4+ and CD8+ T cells were isolated from PBMC through magnetic immunoseparation. cDNA synthesis was primed from the TCR beta constant segment and was followed by two successive PCR amplification steps. Sequencing of the libraries produced 2 x 150 bp reads on Illumina HiSeq 2000/2500, MiSeq or NextSeq. MIGEC handled demultiplexing of the reads and grouping by UMI, while MiTCR was used to assemble and quantify clonotypes. To exclude erroneous sequences, any TCR cDNA sequence not supported by at least two reads was discarded. Downstream repertoire analysis used the tcR package, and clonotypes were matched across fractions by CDR3 nucleotide sequence plus V segment. VDJmatch was used to annotate antigen specificity against VDJdb, with one amino acid substitution in CDR3 permitted.

The chain is encoded by TRBV4-3 joined to TRBJ2-1; TRBD2 fits 8 bases in the junction. This receptor was taken from a man in his forties or fifties who received an inactivated influenza vaccine. Donor details come from another sample of the same person, matched by shared clones. The sample consisted of CD4+ T cells sorted from PBMCs, taken less than 13 days after vaccination. In nucleotide form, the sequence is TGCGCCAGCAGCCAAGTGGCTAGCGGGTACAATGAGCAGTTCTTC. The translation is CASSQVASGYNEQFF.